The subject of this entry is one T cell receptor beta chain. The CDR3 contains 13 residues. The ends were cut back, 6 bases at V and 0 bases at J, with 9 bases in the middle. The germline V gene encodes CDR1 SQVTM and CDR2 ANQGSEA. Clones were sequenced by immunoSEQ multiplex PCR, and TCRdb holds only the in-frame ones, with some missing. This sample has about 140,000 clones; 91% occur once, and the top ten carry more than 3%. This sample is drawn from a study of control samples from healthy donors and cancer patients. V gene TRBV29-1 combines with J gene TRBJ2-1, with D perhaps matching TRBD1 (6 bases). This receptor was identified in a man aged 25 to 45 in good health. The sequencing sample was made of blood. The CDR3 region is CSVDRSSYNEQFF. In nucleotides, the CDR3 is TGCAGCGTAGACAGGAGCTCCTACAATGAGCAGTTCTTC.